The source of this T cell receptor (beta chain) is a study of OX40 agonist ivuxolimab in advanced cancers. Trimming removed 6 bases at V and 4 bases at J, with 12 bases between. CDR3 length: 13 amino acids. Germline assignment: CDR1 LNHDA and CDR2 SQIVND (reference sequence). In its sample, this clone was seen once. Assay used: immunoSEQ multiplex PCR; TCRdb lists only in-frame clones, some missing. Of roughly 70,000 clones in the sample, 87% were seen once. Sequences were derived from CD4+ or CD8+ T cells sorted from blood, sampled in a trial of the OX40 agonist ivuxolimab. The rearrangement links TRBV19 to TRBJ1-1; D not certain. This TCR derives from an adult with an advanced solid tumor such as melanoma, head and neck, liver or kidney cancer. CDR3 coding DNA: TGTGCCAGTAGCCCGTCCAGGACCACTGAAGCTTTCTTT. Amino acids: CASSPSRTTEAFF.